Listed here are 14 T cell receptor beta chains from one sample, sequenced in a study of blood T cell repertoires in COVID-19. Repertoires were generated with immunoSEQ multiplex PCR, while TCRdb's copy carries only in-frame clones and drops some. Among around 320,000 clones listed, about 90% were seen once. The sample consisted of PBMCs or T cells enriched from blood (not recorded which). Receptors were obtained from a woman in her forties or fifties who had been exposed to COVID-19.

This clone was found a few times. CDR3: CASSSLGQLFSPLHF. The CDR3 DNA reads TGTGCCAGCAGTTCTCTGGGGCAGCTTTTTTCACCCCTCCACTTT. V and J are TRBV27 and TRBJ1-6; D possibly corresponds to TRBD1 (5 bases). This CDR3 contains 15 residues. V was shortened by 4 bases and J by 9 bases, with 16 bases between the two germline ends. From germline, CDR1 is MNHEY and CDR2 SMNVEV (reference sequence).

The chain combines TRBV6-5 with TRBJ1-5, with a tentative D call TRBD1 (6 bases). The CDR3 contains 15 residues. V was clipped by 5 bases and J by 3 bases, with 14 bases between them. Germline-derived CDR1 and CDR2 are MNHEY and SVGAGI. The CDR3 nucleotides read TGTGCCAGCAGTATACTTGGACAGAACAATCAGCCCCAGCATTTT. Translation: CASSILGQNNQPQHF.

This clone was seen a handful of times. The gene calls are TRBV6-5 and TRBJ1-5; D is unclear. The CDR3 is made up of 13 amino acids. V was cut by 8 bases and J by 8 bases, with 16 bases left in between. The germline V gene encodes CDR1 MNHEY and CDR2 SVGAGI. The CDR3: CASEKSIGEPQHF. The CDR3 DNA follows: TGTGCCAGCGAAAAGTCCATCGGGGAGCCCCAGCATTTT.

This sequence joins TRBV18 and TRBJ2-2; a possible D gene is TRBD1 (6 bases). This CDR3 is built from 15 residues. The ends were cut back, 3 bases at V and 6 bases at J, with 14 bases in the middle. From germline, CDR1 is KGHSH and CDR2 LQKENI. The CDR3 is CASSPPGALAGELFF. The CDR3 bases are TGTGCCAGCTCACCCCCAGGGGCCCTTGCCGGGGAGCTGTTTTTT.

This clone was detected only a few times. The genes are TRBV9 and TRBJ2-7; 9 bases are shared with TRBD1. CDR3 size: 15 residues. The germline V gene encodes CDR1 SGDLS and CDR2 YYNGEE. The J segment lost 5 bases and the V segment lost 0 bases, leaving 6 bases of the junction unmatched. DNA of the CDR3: TGTGCCAGCAGCGTAGTGGGACAGGGAGACCACGAGCAGTACTTC. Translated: CASSVVGQGDHEQYF.

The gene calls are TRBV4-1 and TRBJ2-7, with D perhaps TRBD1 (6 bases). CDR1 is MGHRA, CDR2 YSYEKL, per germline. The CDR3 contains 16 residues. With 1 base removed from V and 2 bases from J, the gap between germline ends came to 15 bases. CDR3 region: CASSQVLGQRTYEQYF. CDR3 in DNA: TGCGCCAGCAGCCAAGTTCTTGGACAGAGAACCTACGAGCAGTACTTC.

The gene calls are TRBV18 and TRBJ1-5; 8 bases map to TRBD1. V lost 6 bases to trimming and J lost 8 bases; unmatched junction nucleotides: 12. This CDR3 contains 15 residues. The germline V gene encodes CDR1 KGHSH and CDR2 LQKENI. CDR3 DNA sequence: TGTGCCAGCTCCCGGGGACAGGCCTCAGGGGAGCCCCAGCATTTT. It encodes CASSRGQASGEPQHF.

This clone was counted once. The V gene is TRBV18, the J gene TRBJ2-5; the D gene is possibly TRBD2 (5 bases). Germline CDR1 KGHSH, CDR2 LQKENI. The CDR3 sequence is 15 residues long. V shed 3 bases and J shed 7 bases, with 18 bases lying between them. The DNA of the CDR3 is TGTGCCAGCTCACCTGCTCCCGGACTCCCGGGGACCCAGTACTTC. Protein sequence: CASSPAPGLPGTQYF.

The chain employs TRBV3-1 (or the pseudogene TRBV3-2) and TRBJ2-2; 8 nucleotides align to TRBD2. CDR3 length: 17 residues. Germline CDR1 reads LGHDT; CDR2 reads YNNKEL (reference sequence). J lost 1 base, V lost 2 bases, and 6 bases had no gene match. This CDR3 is CASSQTAGARNTGELFF. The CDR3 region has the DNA TGTGCCAGCAGCCAAACAGCGGGGGCTAGGAACACCGGGGAGCTGTTTTTT.

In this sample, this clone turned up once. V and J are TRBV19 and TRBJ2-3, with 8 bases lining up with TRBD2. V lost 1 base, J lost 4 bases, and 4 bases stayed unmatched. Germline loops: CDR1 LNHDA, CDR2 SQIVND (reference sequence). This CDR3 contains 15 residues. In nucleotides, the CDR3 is TGTGCCAGTAGTATAGCGGGGGGGAGTGCAGATACGCAGTATTTT. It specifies CASSIAGGSADTQYF.

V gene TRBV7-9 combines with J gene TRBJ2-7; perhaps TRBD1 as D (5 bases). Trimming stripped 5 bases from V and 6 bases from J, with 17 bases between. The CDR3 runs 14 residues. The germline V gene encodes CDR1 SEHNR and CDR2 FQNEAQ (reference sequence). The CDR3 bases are TGTGCCAGCAGCCCGGACACTCATCCCCTCGAGCAGTACTTC. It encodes CASSPDTHPLEQYF.

In DNA, the CDR3 is TGCGCCAGCAGCTTGACCTGGGCCACCCATGAGCAGTTCTTC. The encoded protein is CASSLTWATHEQFF. The chain is built from TRBV5-1 and TRBJ2-1; D is unresolved. V was clipped by 1 base and J by 8 bases, with 13 bases between them. Per the germline V gene, CDR1 is SGHRS and CDR2 is YFSETQ. There are 14 residues in the CDR3.

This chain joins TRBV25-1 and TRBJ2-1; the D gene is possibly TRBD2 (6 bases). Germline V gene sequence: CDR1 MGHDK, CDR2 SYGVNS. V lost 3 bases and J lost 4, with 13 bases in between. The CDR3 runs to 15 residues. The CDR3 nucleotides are TGTGCCAGCAGTGACCCTGGGACTGGGTACAATGAGCAGTTCTTC. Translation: CASSDPGTGYNEQFF.

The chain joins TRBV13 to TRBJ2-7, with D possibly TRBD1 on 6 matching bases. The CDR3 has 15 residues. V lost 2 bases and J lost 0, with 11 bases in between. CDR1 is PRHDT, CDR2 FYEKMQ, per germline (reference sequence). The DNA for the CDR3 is TGTGCCAGCAGCTTAAACAGGGTGAGCTCCTACGAGCAGTACTTC. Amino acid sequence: CASSLNRVSSYEQYF.